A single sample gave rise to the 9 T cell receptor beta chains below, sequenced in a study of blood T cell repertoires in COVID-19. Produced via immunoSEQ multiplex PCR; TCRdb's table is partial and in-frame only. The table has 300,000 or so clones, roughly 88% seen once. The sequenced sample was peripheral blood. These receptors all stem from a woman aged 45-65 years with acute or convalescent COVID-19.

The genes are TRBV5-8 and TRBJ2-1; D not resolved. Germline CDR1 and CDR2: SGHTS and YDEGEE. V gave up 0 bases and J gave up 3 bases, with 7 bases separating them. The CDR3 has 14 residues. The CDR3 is CASSLEPGYNEQFF. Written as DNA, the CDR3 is TGTGCCAGCAGCTTGGAACCAGGCTACAATGAGCAGTTCTTC.

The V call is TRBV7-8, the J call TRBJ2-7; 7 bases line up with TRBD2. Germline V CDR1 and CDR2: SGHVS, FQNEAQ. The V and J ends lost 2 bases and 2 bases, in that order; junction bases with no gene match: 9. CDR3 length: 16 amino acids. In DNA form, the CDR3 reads TGTGCCAGCAGCTTAATTCTGGGAGGGATGACCTACGAGCAGTACTTC. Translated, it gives CASSLILGGMTYEQYF.

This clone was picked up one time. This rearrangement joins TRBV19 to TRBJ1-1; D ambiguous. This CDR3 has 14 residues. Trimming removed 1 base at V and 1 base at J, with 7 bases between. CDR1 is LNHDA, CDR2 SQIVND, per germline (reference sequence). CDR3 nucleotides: TGTGCCAGTAGTATAGGTCATTCGAACACTGAAGCTTTCTTT. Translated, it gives CASSIGHSNTEAFF.

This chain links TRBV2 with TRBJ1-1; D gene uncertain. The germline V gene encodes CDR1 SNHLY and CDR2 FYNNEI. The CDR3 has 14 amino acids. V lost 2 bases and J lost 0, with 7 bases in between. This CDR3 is CASSEPGMNTEAFF. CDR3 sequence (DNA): TGTGCCAGCAGTGAACCGGGAATGAACACTGAAGCTTTCTTT.

The CDR3 here is CATSDRRGDTEAFF. The CDR3 DNA reads as TGTGCCACCAGTGATCGCAGGGGGGACACTGAAGCTTTCTTT. The rearrangement links TRBV24-1 to TRBJ1-1; 7 nucleotides agree with TRBD1. CDR1 is KGHDR and CDR2 is SFDVKD in the germline V gene. Trimming took 3 bases from V and 3 from J; bases not matched to a gene: 3. The CDR3 loop spans 14 amino acids.

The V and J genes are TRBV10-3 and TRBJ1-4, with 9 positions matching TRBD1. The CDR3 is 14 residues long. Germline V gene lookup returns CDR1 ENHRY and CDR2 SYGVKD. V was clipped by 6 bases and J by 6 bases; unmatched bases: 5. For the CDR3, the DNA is TGTGCCATCAGCGGGGGACAGGGTTATGAAAAACTGTTTTTT. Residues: CAISGGQGYEKLFF.

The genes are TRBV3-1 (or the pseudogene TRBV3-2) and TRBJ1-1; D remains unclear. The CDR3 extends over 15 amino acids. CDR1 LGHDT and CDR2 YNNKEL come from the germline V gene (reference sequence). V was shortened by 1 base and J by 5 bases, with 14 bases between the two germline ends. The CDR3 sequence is CASSQGAFSRTEAFF. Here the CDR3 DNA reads TGTGCCAGCAGCCAAGGGGCGTTTTCAAGGACTGAAGCTTTCTTT.

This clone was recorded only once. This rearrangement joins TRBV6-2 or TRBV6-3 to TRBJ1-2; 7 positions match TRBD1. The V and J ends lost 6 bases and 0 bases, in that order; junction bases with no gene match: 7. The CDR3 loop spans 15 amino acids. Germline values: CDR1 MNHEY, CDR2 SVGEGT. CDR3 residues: CASSPFTGANYGYTF. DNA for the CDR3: TGTGCCAGCAGCCCTTTCACAGGGGCTAACTATGGCTACACCTTC.

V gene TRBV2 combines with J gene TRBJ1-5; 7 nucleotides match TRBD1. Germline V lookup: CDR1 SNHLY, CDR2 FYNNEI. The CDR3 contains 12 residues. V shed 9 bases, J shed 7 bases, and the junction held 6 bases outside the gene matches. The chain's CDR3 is CASGQDGQPQHF. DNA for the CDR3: TGTGCCAGTGGACAGGATGGGCAGCCCCAGCATTTT.